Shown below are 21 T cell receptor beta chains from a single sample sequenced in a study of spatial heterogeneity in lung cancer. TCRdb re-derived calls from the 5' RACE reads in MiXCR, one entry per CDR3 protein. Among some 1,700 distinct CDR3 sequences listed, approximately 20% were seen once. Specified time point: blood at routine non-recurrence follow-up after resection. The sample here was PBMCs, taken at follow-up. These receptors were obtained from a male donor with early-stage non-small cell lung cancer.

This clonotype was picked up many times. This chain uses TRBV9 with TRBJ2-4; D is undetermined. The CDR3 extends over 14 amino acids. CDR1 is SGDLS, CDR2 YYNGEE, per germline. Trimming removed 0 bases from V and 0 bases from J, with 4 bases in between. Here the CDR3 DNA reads TGTGCCAGCAGCGTAGCACTAGCCAAAAACATTCAGTACTTC. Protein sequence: CASSVALAKNIQYF.

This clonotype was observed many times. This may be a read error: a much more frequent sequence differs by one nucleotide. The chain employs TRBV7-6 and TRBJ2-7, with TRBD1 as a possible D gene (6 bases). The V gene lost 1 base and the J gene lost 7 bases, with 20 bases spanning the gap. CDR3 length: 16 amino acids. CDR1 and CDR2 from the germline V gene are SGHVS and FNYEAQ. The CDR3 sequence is CASSLGGPATVNEQYF. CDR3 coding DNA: TGTGCCAGCAGCTTAGGGGGGCCCGCGACAGTAAATGAGCAGTACTTC.

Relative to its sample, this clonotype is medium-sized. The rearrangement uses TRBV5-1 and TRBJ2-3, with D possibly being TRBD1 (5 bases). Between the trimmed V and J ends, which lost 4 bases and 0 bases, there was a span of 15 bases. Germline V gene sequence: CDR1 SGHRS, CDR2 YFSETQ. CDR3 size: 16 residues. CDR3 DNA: TGCGCCAGCAGCCCGATTGGGTGGGGCAGCACAGATACGCAGTATTTT. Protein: CASSPIGWGSTDTQYF.

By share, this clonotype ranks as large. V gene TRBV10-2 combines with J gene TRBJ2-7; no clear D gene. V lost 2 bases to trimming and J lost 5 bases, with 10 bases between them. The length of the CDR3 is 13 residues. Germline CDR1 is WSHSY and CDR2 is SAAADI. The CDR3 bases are TGCGCCAGCAGTGAGCAGTGGGCAGACGAGCAGTACTTC. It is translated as CASSEQWADEQYF.

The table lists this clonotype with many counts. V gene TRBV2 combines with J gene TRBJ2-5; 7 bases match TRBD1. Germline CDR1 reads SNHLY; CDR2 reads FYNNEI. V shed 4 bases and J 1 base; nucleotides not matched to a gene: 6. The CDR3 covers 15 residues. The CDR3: CASSATRGTQETQYF. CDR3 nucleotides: TGTGCCAGCAGTGCGACCAGGGGGACCCAAGAGACCCAGTACTTC. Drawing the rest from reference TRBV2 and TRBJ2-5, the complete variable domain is EPEVTQTPSHQVTQMGQEVILRCVPISNHLYFYWYRQILGQKVEFLVSFYNNEISEKSEIFDDQFSVERPDGSNFTLKIRSTKLEDSAMYFCASSATRGTQETQYFGPGTRLLVL.

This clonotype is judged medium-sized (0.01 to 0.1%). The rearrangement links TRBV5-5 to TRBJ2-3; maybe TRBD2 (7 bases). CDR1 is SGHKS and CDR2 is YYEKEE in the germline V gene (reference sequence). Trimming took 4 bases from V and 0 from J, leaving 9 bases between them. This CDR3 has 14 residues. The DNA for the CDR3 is TGTGCCAGCAGCCGCGGGGGCAGCACAGATACGCAGTATTTT. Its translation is CASSRGGSTDTQYF. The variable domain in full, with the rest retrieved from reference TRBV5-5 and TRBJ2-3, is DAGVTQSPTHLIKTRGQQVTLRCSPISGHKSVSWYQQVLGQGPQFIFQYYEKEERGRGNFPDRFSARQFPNYSSELNVNALLLGDSALYLCASSRGGSTDTQYFGPGTRLTVL.

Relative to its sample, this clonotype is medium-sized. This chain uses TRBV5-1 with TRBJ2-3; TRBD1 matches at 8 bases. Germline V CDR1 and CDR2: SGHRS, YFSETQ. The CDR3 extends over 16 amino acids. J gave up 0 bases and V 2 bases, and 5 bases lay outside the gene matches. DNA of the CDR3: TGCGCCAGCAGCTTTTCTCGGGACAGGAGCACAGATACGCAGTATTTT. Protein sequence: CASSFSRDRSTDTQYF.

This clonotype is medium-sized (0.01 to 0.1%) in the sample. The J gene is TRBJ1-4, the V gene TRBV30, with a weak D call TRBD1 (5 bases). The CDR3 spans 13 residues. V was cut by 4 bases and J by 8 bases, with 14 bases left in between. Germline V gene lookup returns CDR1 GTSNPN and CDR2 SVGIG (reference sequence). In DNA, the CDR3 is TGTGCCTGGAAGAGAGGGGCAAGCGAAAAACTGTTTTTT. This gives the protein CAWKRGASEKLFF.

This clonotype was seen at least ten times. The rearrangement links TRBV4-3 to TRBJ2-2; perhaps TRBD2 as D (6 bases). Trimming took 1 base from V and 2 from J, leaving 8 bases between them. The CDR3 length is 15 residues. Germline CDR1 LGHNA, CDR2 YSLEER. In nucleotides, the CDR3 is TGCGCCAGCAGCCAAGTCGGACTAAACACCGGGGAGCTGTTTTTT. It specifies CASSQVGLNTGELFF.

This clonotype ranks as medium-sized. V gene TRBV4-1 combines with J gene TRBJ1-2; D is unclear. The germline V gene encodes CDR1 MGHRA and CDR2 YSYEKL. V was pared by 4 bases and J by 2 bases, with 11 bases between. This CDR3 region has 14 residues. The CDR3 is CASSPQDSNYGYTF. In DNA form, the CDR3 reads TGCGCCAGCAGCCCCCAGGATTCGAACTATGGCTACACCTTC.

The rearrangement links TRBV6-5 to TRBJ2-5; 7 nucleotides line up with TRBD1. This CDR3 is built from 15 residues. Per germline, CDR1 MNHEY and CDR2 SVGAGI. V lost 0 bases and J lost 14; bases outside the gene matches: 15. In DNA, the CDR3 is TGTGCCAGCAGTTACTCGAACCGCCGGGACAGAGAGCGTTACTTC. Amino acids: CASSYSNRRDRERYF.

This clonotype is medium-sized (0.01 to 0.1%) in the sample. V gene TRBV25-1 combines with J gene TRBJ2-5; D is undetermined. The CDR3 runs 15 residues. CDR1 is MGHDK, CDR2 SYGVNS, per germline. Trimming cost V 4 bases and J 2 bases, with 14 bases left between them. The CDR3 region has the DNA TGTGCCAGCAGTGCATACCGCGGCAGGCAAGAGACCCAGTACTTC. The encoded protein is CASSAYRGRQETQYF.

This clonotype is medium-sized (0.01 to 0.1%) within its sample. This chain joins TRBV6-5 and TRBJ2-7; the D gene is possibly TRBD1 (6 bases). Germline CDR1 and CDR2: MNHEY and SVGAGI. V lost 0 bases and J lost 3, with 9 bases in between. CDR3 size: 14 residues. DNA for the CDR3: TGTGCCAGCAGTTACTCCCACAGGGACTACGAGCAGTACTTC. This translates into CASSYSHRDYEQYF.

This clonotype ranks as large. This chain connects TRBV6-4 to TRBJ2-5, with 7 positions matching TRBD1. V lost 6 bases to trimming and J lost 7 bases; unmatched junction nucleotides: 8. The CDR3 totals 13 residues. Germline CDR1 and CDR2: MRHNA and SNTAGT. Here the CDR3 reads CASSADRRGTQYF. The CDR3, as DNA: TGTGCCAGCAGCGCGGACAGGAGAGGGACCCAGTACTTC.

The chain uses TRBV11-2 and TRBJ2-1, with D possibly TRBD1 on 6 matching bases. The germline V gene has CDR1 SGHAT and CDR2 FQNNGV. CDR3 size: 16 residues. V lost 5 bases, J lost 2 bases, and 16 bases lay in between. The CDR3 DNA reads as TGTGCCAGCAGCCTGTCCGGGACATTGACCTACAATGAGCAGTTCTTC. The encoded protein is CASSLSGTLTYNEQFF.

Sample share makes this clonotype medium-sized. This chain's CDR3 is CASRNPGQGRTEAFF. The CDR3 nucleotides are TGTGCCAGTAGAAATCCGGGACAGGGGAGAACTGAAGCTTTCTTT. This chain uses TRBV19 with TRBJ1-1, with 10 bases aligning to TRBD1. CDR1 is LNHDA and CDR2 is SQIVND in the germline V gene (reference sequence). V was pared by 6 bases and J by 5 bases, with 9 bases of the junction left unmatched. The CDR3 spans 15 residues.

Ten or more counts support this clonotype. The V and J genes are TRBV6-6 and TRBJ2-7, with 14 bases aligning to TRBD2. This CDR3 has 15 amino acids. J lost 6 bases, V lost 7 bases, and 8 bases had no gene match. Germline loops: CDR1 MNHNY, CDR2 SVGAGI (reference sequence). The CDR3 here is CASMTSGGARTEQYF. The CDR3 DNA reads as TGTGCCAGCATGACTAGCGGGGGGGCTCGTACCGAGCAGTACTTC.

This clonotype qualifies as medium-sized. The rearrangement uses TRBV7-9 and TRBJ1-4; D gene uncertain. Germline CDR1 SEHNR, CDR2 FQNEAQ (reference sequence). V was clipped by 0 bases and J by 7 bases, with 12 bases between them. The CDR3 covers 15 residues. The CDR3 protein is CASSLALEDSEKLFF. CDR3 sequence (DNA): TGTGCCAGCAGCTTAGCGTTGGAGGATAGTGAAAAACTGTTTTTT.

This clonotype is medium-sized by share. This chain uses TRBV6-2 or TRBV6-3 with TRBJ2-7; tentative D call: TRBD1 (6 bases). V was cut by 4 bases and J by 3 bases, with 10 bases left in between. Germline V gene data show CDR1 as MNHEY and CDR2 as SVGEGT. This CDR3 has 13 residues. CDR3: CASSSGQRYEQYF. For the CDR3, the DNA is TGTGCCAGCAGTTCCGGACAGCGCTACGAGCAGTACTTC.

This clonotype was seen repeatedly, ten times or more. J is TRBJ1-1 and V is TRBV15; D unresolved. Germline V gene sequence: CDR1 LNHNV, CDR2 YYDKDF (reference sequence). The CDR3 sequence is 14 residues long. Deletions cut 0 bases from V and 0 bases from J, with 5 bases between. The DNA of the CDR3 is TGTGCCACCAGCAGAGACCCCTTGAACACTGAAGCTTTCTTT. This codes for CATSRDPLNTEAFF.

The CDR3 sequence is CASSTTGGEQYF. The CDR3, as DNA: TGTGCCAGCAGTACGACAGGGGGCGAGCAGTACTTC. The rearrangement links TRBV12-3 or TRBV12-4 to TRBJ2-7; TRBD1 aligns across 9 bases. Trimming at V came to 5 bases and at J to 6 bases, leaving 2 bases not matched to a gene. This CDR3 has 12 residues.